This TCR beta chain derives from a study of OX40 agonist ivuxolimab in advanced cancers. Describing the broader study: Ivuxolimab was a fully human IgG2 agonistic monoclonal antibody targeting the costimulatory receptor OX40 (CD134). Intravenous ivuxolimab was administered to patients every 2 weeks at six dose levels: 0.01, 0.1, 0.3, 1.5, 3 and 10 mg/kg. Of the roughly 52 dose-escalation patients, hepatocellular carcinoma was present in roughly 19, melanoma in roughly 15, renal cell carcinoma in 9 and head and neck cancer in 9. In the dose-escalation cohort, over 65% of patients were male, and the mean age was about 55 years, with a range of about 23 to 85. Patients were allowed to have had prior anti-PD-1, anti-PD-L1 or anti-CTLA-4 therapy, and approximately 40% of the dose-escalation patients had previously received checkpoint inhibitors. Three dose-escalation patients achieved partial responses, one with hepatocellular carcinoma and two with cutaneous melanoma. The purpose of peripheral TCRbeta sequencing was to test whether ivuxolimab changed TCR sequence diversity and led to clonal T-cell expansion. The paper reports the monotherapy dose-escalation portion (N of about 52 patients) of the phase I ivuxolimab trial.

The sample holds a few counts of this clone. Its target antigen remains unknown. Per-base qualities were not stored, and no clone one base away is much larger. The CDR3 starts with the cysteine, ends with the phenylalanine, and has 15 residues. The CDR3 DNA has 45 bases and is translated from base 1. CDR1 and CDR2, looked up from the germline V gene, are SGHAT and FQNNGV. Unmatched junction bases come to 10, with V trimmed by 7 bases and J by 3 bases. The trial excluded patients who had a history of autoimmune disease or who were on systemic immunosuppression. Peripheral blood for TCR sequencing was collected from all dose cohorts at baseline, on cycle 4 day 1, and on cycle 7 day 1. The samples were taken from a phase I, first-in-human, multicenter, open-label dose-escalation trial of ivuxolimab. Adults with locally advanced or metastatic melanoma, renal cell carcinoma, hepatocellular carcinoma or head and neck squamous cell carcinoma were enrolled in the trial. Before TCR sequencing, CD4+ and CD8+ T cells were separately sorted from peripheral blood.

Genomic DNA was extracted from sorted cells for sequencing of the TCRbeta CDR3 region. The immunoSEQ Assay was used for sequencing of TCRbeta CDR3 regions. TCRdb re-hosts the immuneACCESS table, in-frame sequences only. Its copies lack some clones; in the studies checked, an unresolved V gene accounts for under half of them, and the cause for the rest is not known. The sample table contains some 41,000 clones; only one count was recorded for 70% to 90% of them. The ten largest clonotypes hold approximately 0.6% of the sample. What the research found in general, with its limitations: In partial responders in the 0.1-3.0 mg/kg groups, normalized peripheral clonal expansion was found to be among the lowest, especially among CD8+ T cells. After ivuxolimab, more expanded clones were found on average in CD8+ T cells than in CD4+ T cells. Antigen specificity was not determined for the clonally expanded peripheral T cells. Clonal expansion of both CD4+ and CD8+ blood T cells was observed from baseline to week 6 at doses 0.1 to 3.0 mg/kg. Low levels of normalized T-cell clonal expansion were also seen in some nonresponding patients.

The sample consisted of CD4+ or CD8+ T cells sorted from blood, taken in a trial of the OX40 agonist ivuxolimab. The sequence is built from TRBV11-2 and TRBJ1-1, with 8 bases aligning to TRBD1. The clonotype originates from an adult with an advanced solid tumor such as melanoma, head and neck, liver or kidney cancer. CDR3 region: CASTKTGTGDTEAFF. The DNA sequence is as follows: TGTGCCAGCACCAAGACCGGGACAGGAGACACTGAAGCTTTCTTT.